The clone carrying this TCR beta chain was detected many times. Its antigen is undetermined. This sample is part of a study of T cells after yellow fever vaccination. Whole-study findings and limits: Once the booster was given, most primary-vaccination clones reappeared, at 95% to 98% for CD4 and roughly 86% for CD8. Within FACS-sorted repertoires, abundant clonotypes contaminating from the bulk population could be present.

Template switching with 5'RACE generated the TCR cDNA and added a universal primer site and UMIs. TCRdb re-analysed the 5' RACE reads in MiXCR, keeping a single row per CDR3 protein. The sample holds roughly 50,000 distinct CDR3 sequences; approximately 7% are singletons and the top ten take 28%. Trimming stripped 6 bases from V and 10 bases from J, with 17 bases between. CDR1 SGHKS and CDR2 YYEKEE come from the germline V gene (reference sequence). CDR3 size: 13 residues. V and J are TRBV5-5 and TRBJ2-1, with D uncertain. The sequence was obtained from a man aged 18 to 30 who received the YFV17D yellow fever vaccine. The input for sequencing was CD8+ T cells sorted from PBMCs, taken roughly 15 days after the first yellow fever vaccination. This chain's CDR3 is CASTRLPGLEQFF. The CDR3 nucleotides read TGTGCCAGCACCCGTCTCCCCGGTTTGGAGCAGTTCTTC.